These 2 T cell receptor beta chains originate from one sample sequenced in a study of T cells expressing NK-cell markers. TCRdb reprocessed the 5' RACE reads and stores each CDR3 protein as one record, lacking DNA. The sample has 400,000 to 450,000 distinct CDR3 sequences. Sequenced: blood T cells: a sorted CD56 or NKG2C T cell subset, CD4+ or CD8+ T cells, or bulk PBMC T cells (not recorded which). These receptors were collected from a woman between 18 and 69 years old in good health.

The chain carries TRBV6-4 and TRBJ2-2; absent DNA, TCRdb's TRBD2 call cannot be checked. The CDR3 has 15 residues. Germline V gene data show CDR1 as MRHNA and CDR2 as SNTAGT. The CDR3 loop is CASSDEGGDTGELFF.

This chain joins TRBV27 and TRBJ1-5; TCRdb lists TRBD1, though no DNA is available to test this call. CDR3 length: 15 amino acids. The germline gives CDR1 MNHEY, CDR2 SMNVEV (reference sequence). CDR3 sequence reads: CASSPRGSSNQPQHF.